This T cell receptor beta chain was identified in a study of OX40 agonist ivuxolimab in advanced cancers. V lost 2 bases and J lost 6; bases outside the gene matches: 5. The germline V gene encodes CDR1 SGHVS and CDR2 FNYEAQ. CDR3 length: 15 amino acids. The repertoire was sequenced with immunoSEQ multiplex PCR; TCRdb's copy has only in-frame clones and lacks some. The repertoire has about 45,000 clones, about 80% of them found once; the top ten carry 15%. The chain combines TRBV7-6 with TRBJ2-1, with TRBD1 identical over 9 bases. The TCR was taken from an adult with an advanced solid tumor such as melanoma, head and neck, liver or kidney cancer. Material: CD4+ or CD8+ T cells sorted from blood, obtained in a trial of the OX40 agonist ivuxolimab. The CDR3 sequence: CASSLTGDRANEQFF. The CDR3 DNA is TGTGCCAGCAGCTTAACCGGGGACAGGGCCAATGAGCAGTTCTTC.